The T cell receptor (beta chain) under discussion was sequenced for a study of blood T cell repertoires in COVID-19. For the study at large: Collection of acute and convalescent COVID-19 samples took place in the United States, Italy and Spain. The cDNA or gDNA used as material had been derived from T cells, B-cell-depleted T cells, or PBMCs.

The CDR3 sequence is 14 residues long. The germline gives CDR1 GTSNPN, CDR2 SVGIG (reference sequence). Trimming at V came to 3 bases and at J to 7 bases, leaving 6 bases not matched to a gene. This clone was observed once. Some clones are missing from TCRdb's copy, which holds only in-frame ones; the method was immunoSEQ multiplex PCR. The sample lists roughly 100,000 clones; about four fifths were seen once. This sequence joins TRBV30 and TRBJ2-1; the match to TRBD1 covers 10 bases. Sequencing used peripheral blood. The TCR was taken from a man in his forties or fifties with active or convalescent COVID-19. The CDR3 sequence is CAWSKRTGGNEQFF. DNA of the CDR3: TGTGCCTGGAGCAAACGGACAGGGGGGAATGAGCAGTTCTTC.